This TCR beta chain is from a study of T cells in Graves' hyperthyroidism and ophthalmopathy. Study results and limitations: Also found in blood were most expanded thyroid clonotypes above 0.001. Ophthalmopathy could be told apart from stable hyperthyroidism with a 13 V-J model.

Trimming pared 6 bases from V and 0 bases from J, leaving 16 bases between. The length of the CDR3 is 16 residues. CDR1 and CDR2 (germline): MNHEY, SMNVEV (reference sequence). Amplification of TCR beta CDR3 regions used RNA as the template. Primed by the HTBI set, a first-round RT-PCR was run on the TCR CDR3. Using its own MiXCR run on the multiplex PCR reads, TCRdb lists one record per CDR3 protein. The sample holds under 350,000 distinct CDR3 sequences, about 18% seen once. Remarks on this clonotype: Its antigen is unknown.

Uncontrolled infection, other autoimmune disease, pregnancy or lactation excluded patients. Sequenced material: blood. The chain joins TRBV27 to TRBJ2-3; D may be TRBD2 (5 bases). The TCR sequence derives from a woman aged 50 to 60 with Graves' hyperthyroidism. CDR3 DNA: TGTGCCAGCAGCCAAGGACCGGGATCCAGCACAGATACGCAGTATTTT. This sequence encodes CASSQGPGSSTDTQYF.